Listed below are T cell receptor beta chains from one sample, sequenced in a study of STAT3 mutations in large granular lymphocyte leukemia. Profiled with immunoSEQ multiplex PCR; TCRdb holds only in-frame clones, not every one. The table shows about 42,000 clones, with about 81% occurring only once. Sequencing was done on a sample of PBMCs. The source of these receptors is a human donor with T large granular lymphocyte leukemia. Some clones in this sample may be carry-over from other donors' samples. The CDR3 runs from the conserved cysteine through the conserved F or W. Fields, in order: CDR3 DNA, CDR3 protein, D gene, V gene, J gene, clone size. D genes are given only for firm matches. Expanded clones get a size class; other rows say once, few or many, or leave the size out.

TGTGCCAGCAGCTTAGCGGCCAGGACCGTATTGGTGCAGTTCTTC	CASSLAARTVLVQFF	NA	TRBV11-2	TRBJ2-1	NA
TGTGCCAGCAGCCAAGACAGGGGGAACACTGAAGCTTTCTTT	CASSQDRGNTEAFF	NA	TRBV4-2	TRBJ1-1	NA
TGTGCCAGCAGCTTAGTGCACAGGGATTCTGAAAAACTGTTTTTT	CASSLVHRDSEKLFF	NA	TRBV7-2	TRBJ1-4	NA
TGCGCCAGCAGCTCCGGTCTAGCGGGGGGTGCAGATACGCAGTATTTT	CASSSGLAGGADTQYF	TRBD2	TRBV5-1	TRBJ2-3	NA
TGTGCCAGCAGTTACTCGAGCCCGATGAACACTGAAGCTTTCTTT	CASSYSSPMNTEAFF	NA	TRBV6-5	TRBJ1-1	NA
TGTGCCAGCAGCCGACGGGATGAGCAGTTCTTC	CASSRRDEQFF	NA	TRBV14	TRBJ2-1	NA
TGCGCCAGCAGTCTAGGACAGACTAATGAAAAACTGTTTTTT	CASSLGQTNEKLFF	NA	TRBV5-1	TRBJ1-4	once
TGCGCCAGCAGCCAAGACGTCAGTTGGTCCTACGAGCAGTACTTC	CASSQDVSWSYEQYF	NA	TRBV4-3	TRBJ2-7	NA
TGCAGTGCCCTCAACCAGCCCCAGCATTTT	CSALNQPQHF	NA	TRBV20-1	TRBJ1-5	NA
TGTGCCAGCAGTTGGGGGGCCCCTCCGAACACTGAAGCTTTCTTT	CASSWGAPPNTEAFF	NA	TRBV6-5	TRBJ1-1	NA
TGTGCCAGCAGCTTATCCCGGGCGAGCAATCAGCCCCAGCATTTT	CASSLSRASNQPQHF	NA	TRBV7-2	TRBJ1-5	NA
TGCGCCAGCGCAGAAGGGACCACGAAGGGGGAGCTGTTTTTT	CASAEGTTKGELFF	NA	TRBV5-1	TRBJ2-2	NA
TGTGCCAGCAGCCAAGCCAACATGATCTCCAACTATGGCTACACCTTC	CASSQANMISNYGYTF	NA	TRBV4-2	TRBJ1-2	NA
TGTGCCACCAGCGGTAGGGGTCCGGGAAACACCATATATTTT	CATSGRGPGNTIYF	NA	TRBV15	TRBJ1-3	NA